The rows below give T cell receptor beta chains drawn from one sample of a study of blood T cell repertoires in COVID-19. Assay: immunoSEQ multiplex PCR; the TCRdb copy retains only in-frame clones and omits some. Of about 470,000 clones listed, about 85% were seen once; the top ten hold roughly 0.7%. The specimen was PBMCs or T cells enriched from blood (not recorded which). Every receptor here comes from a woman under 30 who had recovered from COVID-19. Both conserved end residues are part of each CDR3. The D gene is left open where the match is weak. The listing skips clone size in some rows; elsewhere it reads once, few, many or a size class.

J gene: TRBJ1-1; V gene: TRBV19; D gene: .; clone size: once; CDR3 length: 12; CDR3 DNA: TGTGCCAGTAGGAGGGCAGACGGGTGGGCTTTCTTT; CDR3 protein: CASRRADGWAFF
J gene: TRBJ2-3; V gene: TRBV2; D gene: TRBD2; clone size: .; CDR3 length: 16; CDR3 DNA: TGTGCCAGCAGTGAAGAGGCTAGCGGGGGGATGGATACGCAGTATTTT; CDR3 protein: CASSEEASGGMDTQYF
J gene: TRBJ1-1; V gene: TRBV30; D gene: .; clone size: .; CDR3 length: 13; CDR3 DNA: TGTGCCTGGAGTGTAGGGGACATTGATGAAGCTTTCTTT; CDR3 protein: CAWSVGDIDEAFF
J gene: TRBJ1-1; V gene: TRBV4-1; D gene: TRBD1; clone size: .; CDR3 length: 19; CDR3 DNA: TGCGCCAGCAGCCAAGATTTAAGGGACAGGGAAGGGGTAAACACTGAAGCTTTCTTT; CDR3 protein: CASSQDLRDREGVNTEAFF
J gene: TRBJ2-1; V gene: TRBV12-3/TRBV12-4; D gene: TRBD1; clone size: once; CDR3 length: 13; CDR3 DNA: TGTGCCAGCAGTCGTACAGGGGGCCATGAGCAGTTCTTC; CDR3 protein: CASSRTGGHEQFF
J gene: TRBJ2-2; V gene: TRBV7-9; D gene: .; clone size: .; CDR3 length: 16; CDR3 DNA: TGTGCCAGCAGCTCCCGCGAAGCGGTGAACACCGGGGAGCTGTTTTTT; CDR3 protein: CASSSREAVNTGELFF
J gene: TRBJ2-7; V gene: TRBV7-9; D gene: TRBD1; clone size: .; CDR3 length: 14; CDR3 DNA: TGTGCCAGCAGCTTAGAGCGAGGGGGCCACGAGCAGTACTTC; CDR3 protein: CASSLERGGHEQYF
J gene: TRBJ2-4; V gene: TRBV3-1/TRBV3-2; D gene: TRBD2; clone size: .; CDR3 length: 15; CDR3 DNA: TGTGCCAGCAGCCCATTGGACGGGGGGGCCGGCATTCAGTACTTC; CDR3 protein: CASSPLDGGAGIQYF
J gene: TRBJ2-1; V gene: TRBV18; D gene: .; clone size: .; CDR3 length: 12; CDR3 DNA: TGTGCCAGCTCAATCACGCGGGATGAGCAGTTCTTC; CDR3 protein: CASSITRDEQFF
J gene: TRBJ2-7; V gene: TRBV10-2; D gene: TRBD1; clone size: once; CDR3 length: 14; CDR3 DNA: TGCGCCAGCGGTTCGACAGGGGCTGGCTACGAGCAGTACTTC; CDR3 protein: CASGSTGAGYEQYF
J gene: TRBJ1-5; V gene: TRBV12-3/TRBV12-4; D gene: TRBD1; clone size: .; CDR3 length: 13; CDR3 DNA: TGTGCCAGCAGCGGGACAGGGCAACAGCCCCAGCATTTT; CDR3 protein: CASSGTGQQPQHF
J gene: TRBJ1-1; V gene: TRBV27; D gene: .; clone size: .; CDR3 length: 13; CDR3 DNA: TGTGCCAGCAGGACGGGGGAAAGGACTGAAGCTTTCTTT; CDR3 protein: CASRTGERTEAFF
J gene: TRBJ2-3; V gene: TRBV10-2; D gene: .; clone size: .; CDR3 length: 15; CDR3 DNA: TGCGCCAGCAGTGAGTCGAGGACTAGCACAGATACGCAGTATTTT; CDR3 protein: CASSESRTSTDTQYF
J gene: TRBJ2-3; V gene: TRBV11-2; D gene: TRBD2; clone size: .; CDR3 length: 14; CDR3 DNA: TGTGCCAGCAGCTTGACTAGCGGGGGAGATACGCAGTATTTT; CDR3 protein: CASSLTSGGDTQYF
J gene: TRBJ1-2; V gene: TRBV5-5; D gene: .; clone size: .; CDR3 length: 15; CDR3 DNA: TGTGCCAGCAGCCAGGCGGAAGGGACTCCCTATGGCTACACCTTC; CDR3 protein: CASSQAEGTPYGYTF
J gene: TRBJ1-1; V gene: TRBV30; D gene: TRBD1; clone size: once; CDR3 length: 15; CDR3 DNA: TGTGCCTGGAGAAATCCAGGGGGAGGGAACACTGAAGCTTTCTTT; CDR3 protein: CAWRNPGGGNTEAFF
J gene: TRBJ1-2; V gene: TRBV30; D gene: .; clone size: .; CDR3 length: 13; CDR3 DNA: TGTGCCTGTACCGGGGGGCGCGAGCATGGCTACACCTTC; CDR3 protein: CACTGGREHGYTF
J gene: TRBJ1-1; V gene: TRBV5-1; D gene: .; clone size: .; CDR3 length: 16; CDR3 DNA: TGCGCCAGCAGCCCCCGGGGAGGCGCGGGGGACACTGAAGCTTTCTTT; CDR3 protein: CASSPRGGAGDTEAFF
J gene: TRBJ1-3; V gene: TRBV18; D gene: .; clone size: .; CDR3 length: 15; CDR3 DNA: TGTGCCAGCTCACCAGACAGATTCTCTGGAAACACCATATATTTT; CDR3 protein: CASSPDRFSGNTIYF
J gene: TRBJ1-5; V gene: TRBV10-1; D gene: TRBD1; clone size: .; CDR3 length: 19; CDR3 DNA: TGCGCCAGCAGTGACGACCCGGACAGGGGTCCCAACAAGAATCAGCCCCAGCATTTT; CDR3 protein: CASSDDPDRGPNKNQPQHF
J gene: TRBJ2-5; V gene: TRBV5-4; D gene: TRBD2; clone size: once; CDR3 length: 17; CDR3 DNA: TGTGCCAGCAGCTCGACAAGCGGGGGGGCCTCCCGAGAGACCCAGTACTTC; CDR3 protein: CASSSTSGGASRETQYF
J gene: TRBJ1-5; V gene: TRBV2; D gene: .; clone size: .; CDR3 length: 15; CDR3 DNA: TGTGCCAGCAGTGAACGGCGGGCAGCAGGTCAGCCCCAGCATTTT; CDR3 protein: CASSERRAAGQPQHF
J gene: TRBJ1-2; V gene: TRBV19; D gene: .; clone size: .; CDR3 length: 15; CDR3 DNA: TGTGCCAGTAGGTCTACAGGGAGAGCTAACTATGGCTACACCTTC; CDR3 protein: CASRSTGRANYGYTF
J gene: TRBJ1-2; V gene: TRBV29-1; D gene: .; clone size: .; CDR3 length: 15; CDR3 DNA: TGCAGCGTGGGAGGGGCAGACAAGAACCTTTATGGCTACACCTTC; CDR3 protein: CSVGGADKNLYGYTF
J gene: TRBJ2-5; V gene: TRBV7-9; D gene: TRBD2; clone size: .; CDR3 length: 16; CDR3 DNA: TGTGCCAGCAGCTTAGGCCTCGGGGGGATCCAAGAGACCCAGTACTTC; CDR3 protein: CASSLGLGGIQETQYF
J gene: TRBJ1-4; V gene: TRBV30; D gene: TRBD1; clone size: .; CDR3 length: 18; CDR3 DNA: TGTGCCTGGAGTGTGGGGGCAGGGGGCATCAGGATAGGTGAAAAACTGTTTTTT; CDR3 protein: CAWSVGAGGIRIGEKLFF
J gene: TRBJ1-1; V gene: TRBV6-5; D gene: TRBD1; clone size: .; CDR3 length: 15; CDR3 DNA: TGTGCCAGCAGTTACGAGAGGGGCAGGGGGACTGAAGCTTTCTTT; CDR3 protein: CASSYERGRGTEAFF
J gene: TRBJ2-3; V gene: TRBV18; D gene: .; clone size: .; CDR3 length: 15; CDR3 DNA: TGTGCCAGCTCACCACGAGAACAGGGTGCAGATACGCAGTATTTT; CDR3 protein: CASSPREQGADTQYF
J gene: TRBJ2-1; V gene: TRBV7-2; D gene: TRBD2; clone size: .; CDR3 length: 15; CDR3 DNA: TGTGCCAGCAGCCCCCAAGCGGGGGGATACAATGAGCAGTTCTTC; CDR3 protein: CASSPQAGGYNEQFF
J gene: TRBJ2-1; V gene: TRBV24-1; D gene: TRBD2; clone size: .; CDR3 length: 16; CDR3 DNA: TGTGCCACCAGTGATTTAAGCGGGGGGGCCGGGAATGAGCAGTTCTTC; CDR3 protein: CATSDLSGGAGNEQFF
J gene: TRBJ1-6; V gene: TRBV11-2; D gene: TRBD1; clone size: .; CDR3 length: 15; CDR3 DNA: TGTGCCAGCAGCTTGGACAGGGGGAGGAATTCACCCCTCCACTTT; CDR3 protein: CASSLDRGRNSPLHF
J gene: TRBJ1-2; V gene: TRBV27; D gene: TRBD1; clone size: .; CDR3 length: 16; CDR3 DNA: TGTGCCAGCAGTTTCGGGACAGGGGACCGATGGTATGGCTACACCTTC; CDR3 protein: CASSFGTGDRWYGYTF
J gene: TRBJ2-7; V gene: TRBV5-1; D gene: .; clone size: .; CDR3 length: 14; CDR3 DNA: TGCGCCAGCAGCTCTCGGGCAGGGGAGACCGAGCAGTACTTC; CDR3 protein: CASSSRAGETEQYF